Listed below are T cell receptor beta chains from one sample, sequenced in a study of blood T cell repertoires in COVID-19. TCRdb's table, derived via immunoSEQ multiplex PCR, lists solely in-frame clones and lacks some. This repertoire shows over 200,000 clones, approximately 83% found once; its top ten account for under 30%. The specimen sequenced was peripheral blood. These receptors all come from a man aged 40-49 years with acute or convalescent COVID-19. The CDR3 runs from the conserved cysteine through the conserved F or W. D genes are given only for firm matches. Size tells how often a clone was seen (once, few, many) or the class of an expanded clone, and some rows leave it out.

J | D | V | size | DNA | CDR3
TRBJ2-3 | TRBD2 | TRBV9 | . | TGTGCCAGCAGCGCCCCGACTAGCGGGTCTCATACGCAGTATTTT | CASSAPTSGSHTQYF
TRBJ1-4 | TRBD1 | TRBV6-6 | . | TGTGCCAGCAGTGGTCGACAGGGAAATGAAAAACTGTTTTTT | CASSGRQGNEKLFF
TRBJ1-1 | . | TRBV19 | . | TGTGCCAGTAGTATTAGGAACGGACTCACTGAAGCTTTCTTT | CASSIRNGLTEAFF
TRBJ2-2 | TRBD2 | TRBV5-1 | . | TGCGCCAGCAGCCTGGGACTAGCGGGAGTATACGGGGAGCTGTTTTTT | CASSLGLAGVYGELFF
TRBJ2-3 | TRBD1 | TRBV29-1 | once | TGCAGCTATCAGGACGGGACAGGGTTGAGTACGCAGTATTTT | CSYQDGTGLSTQYF
TRBJ1-1 | . | TRBV9 | . | TGTGCCAGCAGCGCGAGGGGGATTACTGAAGCTTTCTTT | CASSARGITEAFF
TRBJ2-1 | . | TRBV9 | . | TGTGCCAGCAGCGGCAGCGGCTCATCCAATGAGCAGTTCTTC | CASSGSGSSNEQFF
TRBJ1-2 | . | TRBV5-5 | . | TGTGCCAGCAGCCCAGACCCAAGAGGGGGCTACACCTTC | CASSPDPRGGYTF
TRBJ1-6 | TRBD1 | TRBV7-6 | . | TGTGCCAGTCCGAAGGGGACAGCAAATTCACCCCTCCACTTT | CASPKGTANSPLHF
TRBJ1-3 | TRBD1 | TRBV18 | . | TGTGCCAGTTCACCAATAGGATCCGGGACAGGGCGCTCTGGAAACACCATATATTTT | CASSPIGSGTGRSGNTIYF
TRBJ1-5 | TRBD1 | TRBV4-3 | . | TGCGCCAGCAGCCAAGGGACAGGGGAATTCCAGCCCCAGCATTTT | CASSQGTGEFQPQHF
TRBJ1-5 | . | TRBV7-8 | . | TGTGCCAGCAGCTTCTTCAGGGGACCCGGTCAGCCCCAGCATTTT | CASSFFRGPGQPQHF
TRBJ2-1 | . | TRBV28 | few | TGTGCCAGCACCTACCAGGGTGAGCAGTTCTTC | CASTYQGEQFF
TRBJ2-1 | TRBD2 | TRBV27 | . | TGTGCCAGCAGTTTGTCTAGCGGGAGTAAGTACAATGAGCAGTTCTTC | CASSLSSGSKYNEQFF
TRBJ2-1 | TRBD1 | TRBV13 | . | TGTGCCAGCAGCCAGTACCGGGACAGCTTATACAATGAGCAGTTCTTC | CASSQYRDSLYNEQFF
TRBJ2-1 | TRBD2 | TRBV2 | . | TGTGCCAGCAGGCCAGGCGGAGCGGGACTTTCCTACAATGAGCAGTTCTTC | CASRPGGAGLSYNEQFF
TRBJ1-4 | . | TRBV27 | . | TGTGCCAGCAGTTTATTCCCGACGGGTAATGAAAAACTGTTTTTT | CASSLFPTGNEKLFF
TRBJ1-3 | . | TRBV12-3/TRBV12-4 | . | TGTGCCAGCAGCTTGAGCTCTGGAAACACCATATATTTT | CASSLSSGNTIYF
TRBJ2-2 | . | TRBV2 | few | TGTGCCAGCAGTGGCGAGAGGATCGGGGAGCTGTTTTTT | CASSGERIGELFF
TRBJ1-4 | . | TRBV12-3/TRBV12-4 | . | TGTGCCAGCAATGGGGGCGTAGAACTGTTTTTT | CASNGGVELFF